This TCR beta chain was captured by sequencing in a study of T-cell memory formation after mild COVID-19. Germline CDR1 LGHNA, CDR2 YSLEER. There are 14 residues in the CDR3. The V end lost 2 bases, the J end lost 0 bases, and 7 bases lay between the germline ends. Study findings and constraints: The study found balanced CD4/CD8 in clones contracting day 15 to 85 and a CD4+ lean in later expanders.

Comment on this clonotype: Its antigen is unidentified.

TCRdb re-analysed the 5' RACE reads in MiXCR, keeping a single row per CDR3 protein. In the table there are 300,000 to 400,000 distinct CDR3 sequences, approximately 15% of which are singletons. This sequence joins TRBV4-3 and TRBJ1-1; unclear D gene. The clonotype comes from a man younger than 35 who had mild COVID-19 (a few samples of this study predate the infection). Cell type and time point are not known. Sample: PBMCs or a T cell subset sorted from them (not recorded which). The CDR3 sequence is CASSQSPMNTEAFF. In nucleotides, the CDR3 is TGCGCCAGCAGCCAAAGTCCCATGAACACTGAAGCTTTCTTT.